The 9 T cell receptor beta chains listed next were all sequenced from one sample in a study of blood T cell repertoires in COVID-19. TCRdb's table, derived via immunoSEQ multiplex PCR, lists solely in-frame clones and lacks some. Altogether about 24,000 clones are present, approximately 88% being singletons, with the ten largest covering approximately 25%. What was sequenced was peripheral blood. The source of these receptors is a man between 65 and 79 years old with COVID-19, enrolled during active disease.

V usage is TRBV5-1 and J usage is TRBJ2-1, with 10 bases identical to TRBD1. Looked up from germline, CDR1 is SGHRS and CDR2 is YFSETQ. Trimming cost V 0 bases and J 8 bases; bases outside gene matches: 5. The CDR3 contains 15 residues. The CDR3 DNA follows: TGCGCCAGCAGCTTGGGGGACAGGGGTTCCGATGAGCAGTTCTTC. Translating it yields CASSLGDRGSDEQFF.

The rearrangement links TRBV10-3 to TRBJ1-2; a weak D match, TRBD1 (5 bases). The germline V gene has CDR1 ENHRY and CDR2 SYGVKD. Trimming cost V 4 bases and J 3 bases, with 12 bases left between them. The CDR3 sequence is 14 residues long. The CDR3 bases are TGTGCCATCAGTGGACAGCTTTTTGACTATGGCTACACCTTC. It translates to CAISGQLFDYGYTF.

V gene TRBV18 combines with J gene TRBJ1-2, with a possible D match to TRBD1 (5 bases). The CDR3 contains 13 residues. The germline CDR1 and CDR2 sequences are KGHSH and LQKENI. V lost 3 bases to trimming and J lost 3 bases, with 8 bases between them. The CDR3 sequence is CASSPGQHYGYTF. Here the CDR3 DNA reads TGTGCCAGCTCACCGGGGCAGCACTATGGCTACACCTTC. Full variable domain (remainder filled in from reference TRBV18 and TRBJ1-2): NAGVMQNPRHLVRRRGQEARLRCSPMKGHSHVYWYRQLPEEGLKFMVYLQKENIIDESGMPKERFSAEFPKEGPSILRIQQVVRGDSAAYFCASSPGQHYGYTFGSGTRLTVV.

This sequence joins TRBV7-9 and TRBJ1-2; possible D gene TRBD1, 5 bases. The CDR3 has 13 residues. Germline V gives CDR1 SEHNR, CDR2 FQNEAQ (reference sequence). V was trimmed by 0 bases and J by 6 bases, leaving 8 bases between them. The CDR3 DNA follows: TGTGCCAGCAGCTTAGCATTGACAGATGGCTACACCTTC. Its protein is CASSLALTDGYTF.

J is TRBJ2-4 and V is TRBV7-9, with TRBD1 identical over 7 bases. CDR3 size: 13 residues. Germline trimming cut 6 bases from V and 5 bases from J; bases unmatched to any gene: 4. Germline V lookup: CDR1 SEHNR, CDR2 FQNEAQ (reference sequence). CDR3 region: CASRAGTENIQYF. The CDR3 bases are TGTGCCAGCAGAGCCGGGACAGAAAACATTCAGTACTTC.

The chain carries TRBV5-4 and TRBJ1-1; possibly TRBD1 for D (5 bases). Trimming cost V 1 base and J 1 base, with 8 bases left between them. This CDR3 has 14 amino acids. In germline, CDR1 is SGHNT, CDR2 YYREEE (reference sequence). This CDR3 is CASSLNRRNTEAFF. As DNA, the CDR3 is TGTGCCAGCAGCTTGAACAGGAGGAACACTGAAGCTTTCTTT. The complete variable domain, with remaining parts taken from reference TRBV5-4 and TRBJ1-1, reads ETGVTQSPTHLIKTRGQQVTLRCSSQSGHNTVSWYQQALGQGPQFIFQYYREEENGRGNFPPRFSGLQFPNYSSELNVNALELDDSALYLCASSLNRRNTEAFFGQGTRLTVV.

V usage is TRBV5-5 and J usage is TRBJ1-6, with D perhaps matching TRBD1 (6 bases). This CDR3 has 16 residues. The germline CDR1 and CDR2 sequences are SGHKS and YYEKEE (reference sequence). Between the trimmed V and J ends, which lost 2 bases and 8 bases, there was a span of 17 bases. CDR3 in amino acids: CASSFFPRGWDSPLHF. The CDR3 region has the DNA TGTGCCAGCAGCTTCTTCCCCAGGGGCTGGGATTCACCCCTCCACTTT.

The chain carries TRBV3-1 (or the pseudogene TRBV3-2) and TRBJ2-5; D perhaps matches TRBD2 (5 bases). V was cut by 4 bases and J by 5 bases, with 14 bases left in between. Germline V gene lookup returns CDR1 LGHDT and CDR2 YNNKEL (reference sequence). The length of the CDR3 is 14 residues. CDR3 coding DNA: TGTGCCAGCAGCCCCGATGGAGGAAGGGAGACCCAGTACTTC. Amino acids: CASSPDGGRETQYF.

The chain joins TRBV25-1 to TRBJ2-5; D ambiguous. The CDR3 contains 14 residues. The ends were cut back, 3 bases at V and 0 bases at J, with 8 bases in the middle. Germline CDR1 and CDR2: MGHDK and SYGVNS. CDR3 nucleotides: TGTGCCAGCAGTGATCAGTTGAACCAAGAGACCCAGTACTTC. Encoded protein: CASSDQLNQETQYF.